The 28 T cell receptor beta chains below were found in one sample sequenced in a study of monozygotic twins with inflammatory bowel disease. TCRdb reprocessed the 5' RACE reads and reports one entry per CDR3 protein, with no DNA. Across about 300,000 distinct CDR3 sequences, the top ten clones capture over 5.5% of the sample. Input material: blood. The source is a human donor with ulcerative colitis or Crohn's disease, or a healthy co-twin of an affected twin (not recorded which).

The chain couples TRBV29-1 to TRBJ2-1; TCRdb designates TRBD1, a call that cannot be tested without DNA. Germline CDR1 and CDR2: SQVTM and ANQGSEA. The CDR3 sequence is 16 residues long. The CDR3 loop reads CSVPPGAGGKYNEQFF.

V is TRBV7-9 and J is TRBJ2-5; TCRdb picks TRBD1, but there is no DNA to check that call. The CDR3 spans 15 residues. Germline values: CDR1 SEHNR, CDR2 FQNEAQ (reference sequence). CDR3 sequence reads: CASSLASPAPETQYF.

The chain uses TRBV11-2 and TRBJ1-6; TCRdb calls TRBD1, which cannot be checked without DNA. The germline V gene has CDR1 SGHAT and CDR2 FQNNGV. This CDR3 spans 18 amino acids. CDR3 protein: CASSLDSFGTGGISPLHF.

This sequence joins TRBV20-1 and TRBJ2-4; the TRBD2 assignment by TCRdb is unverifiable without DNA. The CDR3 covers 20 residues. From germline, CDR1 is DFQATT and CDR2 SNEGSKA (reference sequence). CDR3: CSARDLKGLAGALAKNIQYF.

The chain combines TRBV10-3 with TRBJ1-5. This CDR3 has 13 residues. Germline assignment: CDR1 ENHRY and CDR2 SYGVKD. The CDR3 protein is CAISESTVEPQHF.

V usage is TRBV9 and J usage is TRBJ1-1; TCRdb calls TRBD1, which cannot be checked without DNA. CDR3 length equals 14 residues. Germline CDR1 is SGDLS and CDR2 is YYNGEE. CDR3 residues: CASSVAEGRGEAFF.

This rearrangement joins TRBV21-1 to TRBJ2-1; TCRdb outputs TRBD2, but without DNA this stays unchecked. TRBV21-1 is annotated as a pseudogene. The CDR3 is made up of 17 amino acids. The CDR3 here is CASSKVGASGSSNEQFF.

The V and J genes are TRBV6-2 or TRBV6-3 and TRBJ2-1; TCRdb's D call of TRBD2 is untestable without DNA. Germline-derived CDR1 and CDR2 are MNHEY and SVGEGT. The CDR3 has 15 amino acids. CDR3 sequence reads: CASTKSASGRNEQFF.

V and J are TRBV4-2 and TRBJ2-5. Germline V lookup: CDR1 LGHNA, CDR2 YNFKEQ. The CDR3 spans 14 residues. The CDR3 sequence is CASSQRIAGETQYF.

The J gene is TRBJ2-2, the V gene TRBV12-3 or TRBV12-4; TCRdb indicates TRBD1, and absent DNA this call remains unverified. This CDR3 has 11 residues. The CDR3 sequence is CASRSRGQGVF.

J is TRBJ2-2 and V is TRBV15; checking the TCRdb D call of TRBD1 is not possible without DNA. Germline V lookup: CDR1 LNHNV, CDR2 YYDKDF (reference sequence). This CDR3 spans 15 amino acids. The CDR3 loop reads CATSRQGAETGELFF.

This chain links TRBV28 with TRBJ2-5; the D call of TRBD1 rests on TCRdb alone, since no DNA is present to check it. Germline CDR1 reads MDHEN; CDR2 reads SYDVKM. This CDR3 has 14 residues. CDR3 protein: CAPSGTGKDETQYF. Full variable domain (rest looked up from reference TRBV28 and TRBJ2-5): DVKVTQSSRYLVKRTGEKVFLECVQDMDHENMFWYRQDPGLGLRLIYFSYDVKMKEKGDIPEGYSVSREKKERFSLILESASTNQTSMYLCAPSGTGKDETQYFGPGTRLLVL.

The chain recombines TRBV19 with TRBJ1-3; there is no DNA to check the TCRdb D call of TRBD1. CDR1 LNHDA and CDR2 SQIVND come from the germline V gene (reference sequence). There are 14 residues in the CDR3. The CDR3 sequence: CASSLGTARNTIYF.

The CDR3 spells CASSLLQSNTEAFF. The rearrangement joins TRBV5-1 to TRBJ1-1. Germline CDR1 and CDR2: SGHRS and YFSETQ. The CDR3 is made up of 14 amino acids.

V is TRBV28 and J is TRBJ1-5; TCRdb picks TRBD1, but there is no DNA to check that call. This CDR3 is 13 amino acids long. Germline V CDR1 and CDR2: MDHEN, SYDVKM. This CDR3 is CASRSQGYQPQHF.

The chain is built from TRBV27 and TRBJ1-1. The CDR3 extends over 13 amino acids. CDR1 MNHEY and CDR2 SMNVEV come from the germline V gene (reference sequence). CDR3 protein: CASRQVQNTEAFF.

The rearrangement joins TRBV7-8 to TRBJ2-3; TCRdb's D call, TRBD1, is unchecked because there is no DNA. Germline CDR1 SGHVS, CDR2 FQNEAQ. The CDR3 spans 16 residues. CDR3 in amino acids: CASSLWTGQLTDTQYF.

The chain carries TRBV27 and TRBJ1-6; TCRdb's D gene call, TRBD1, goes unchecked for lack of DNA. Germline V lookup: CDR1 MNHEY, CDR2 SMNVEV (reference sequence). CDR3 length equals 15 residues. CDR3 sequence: CASSSGEAYNSPLHF.

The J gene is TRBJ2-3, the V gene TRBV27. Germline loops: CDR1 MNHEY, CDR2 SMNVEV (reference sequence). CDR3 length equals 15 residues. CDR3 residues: CASSLFSRSTDTQYF.

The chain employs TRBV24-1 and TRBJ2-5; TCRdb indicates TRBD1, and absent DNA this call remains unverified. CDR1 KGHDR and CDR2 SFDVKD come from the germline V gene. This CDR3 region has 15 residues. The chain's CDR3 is CATSELPGTQETQYF.

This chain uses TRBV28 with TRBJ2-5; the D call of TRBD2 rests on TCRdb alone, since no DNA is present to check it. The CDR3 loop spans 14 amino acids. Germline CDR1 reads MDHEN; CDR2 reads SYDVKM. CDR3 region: CATRSGWVQETQYF.

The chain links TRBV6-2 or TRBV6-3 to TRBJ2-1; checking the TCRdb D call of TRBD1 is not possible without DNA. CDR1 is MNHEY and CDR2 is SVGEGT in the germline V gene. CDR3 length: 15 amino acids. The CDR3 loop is CASSYSPGAYNEQFF.

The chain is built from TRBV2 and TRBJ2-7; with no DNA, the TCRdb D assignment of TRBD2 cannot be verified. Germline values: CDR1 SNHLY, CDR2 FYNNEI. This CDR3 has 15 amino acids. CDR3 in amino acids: CASRLAGANLIEQYF.

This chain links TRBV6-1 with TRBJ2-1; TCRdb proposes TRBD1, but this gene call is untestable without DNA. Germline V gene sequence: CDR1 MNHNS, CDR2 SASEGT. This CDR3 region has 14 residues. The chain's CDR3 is CASSQVDRRGMQFF.

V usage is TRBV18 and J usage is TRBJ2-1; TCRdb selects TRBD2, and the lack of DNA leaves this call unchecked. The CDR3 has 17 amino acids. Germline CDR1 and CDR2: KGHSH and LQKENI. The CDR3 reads CASSLSGSLSSYNEQFF.

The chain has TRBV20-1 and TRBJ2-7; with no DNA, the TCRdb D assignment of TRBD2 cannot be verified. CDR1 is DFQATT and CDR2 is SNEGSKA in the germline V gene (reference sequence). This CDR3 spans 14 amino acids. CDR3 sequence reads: CSARSRDYRREQYF.

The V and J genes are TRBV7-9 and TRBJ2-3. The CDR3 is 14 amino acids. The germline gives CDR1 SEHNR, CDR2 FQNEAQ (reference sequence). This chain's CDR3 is CASSLFVGTDTQYF. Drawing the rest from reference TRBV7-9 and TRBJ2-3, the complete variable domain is DTGVSQNPRHKITKRGQNVTFRCDPISEHNRLYWYRQTLGQGPEFLTYFQNEAQLEKSRLLSDRFSAERPKGSFSTLEIQRTEQGDSAMYLCASSLFVGTDTQYFGPGTRLTVL.

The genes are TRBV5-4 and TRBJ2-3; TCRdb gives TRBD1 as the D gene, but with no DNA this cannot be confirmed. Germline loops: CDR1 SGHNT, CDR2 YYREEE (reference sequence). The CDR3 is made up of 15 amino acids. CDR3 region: CASSRQGSLTDTQYF. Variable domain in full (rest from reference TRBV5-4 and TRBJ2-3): ETGVTQSPTHLIKTRGQQVTLRCSSQSGHNTVSWYQQALGQGPQFIFQYYREEENGRGNFPPRFSGLQFPNYSSELNVNALELDDSALYLCASSRQGSLTDTQYFGPGTRLTVL.